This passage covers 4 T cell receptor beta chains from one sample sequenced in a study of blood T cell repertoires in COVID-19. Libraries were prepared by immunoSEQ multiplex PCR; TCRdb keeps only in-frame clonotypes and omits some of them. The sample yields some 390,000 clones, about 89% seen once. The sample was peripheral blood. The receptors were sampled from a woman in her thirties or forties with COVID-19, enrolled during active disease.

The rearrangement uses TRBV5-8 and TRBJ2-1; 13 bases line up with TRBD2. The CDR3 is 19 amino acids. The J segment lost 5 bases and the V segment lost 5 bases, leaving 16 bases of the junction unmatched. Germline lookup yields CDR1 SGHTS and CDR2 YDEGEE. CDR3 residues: CASRVPGLAGSYIHNEQFF. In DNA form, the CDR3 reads TGTGCCAGCAGAGTCCCGGGACTAGCGGGAAGTTATATCCACAATGAGCAGTTCTTC. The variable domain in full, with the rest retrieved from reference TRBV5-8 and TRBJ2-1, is EAGVTQSPTHLIKTRGQQATLRCSPISGHTSVYWYQQALGLGLQFLLWYDEGEERNRGNFPPRFSGRQFPNYSSELNVNALELEDSALYLCASRVPGLAGSYIHNEQFFGPGTRLTVL.

DNA for the CDR3: TGTGCCAGCAGCTTTTCGGCAGGAAACTATGGCTACACCTTC. As protein: CASSFSAGNYGYTF. The chain employs TRBV7-2 and TRBJ1-2, with unresolved D. The CDR3 has 14 amino acids. V lost 3 bases and J lost 2, with 10 bases in between. Germline loops: CDR1 SGHTA, CDR2 FQGNSA.

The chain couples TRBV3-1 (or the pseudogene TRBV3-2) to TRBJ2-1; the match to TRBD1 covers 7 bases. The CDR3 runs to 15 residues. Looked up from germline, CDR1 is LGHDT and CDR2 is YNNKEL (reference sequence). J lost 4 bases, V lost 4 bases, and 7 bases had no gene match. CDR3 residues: CASSRPGTEYNEQFF. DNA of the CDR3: TGTGCCAGCAGCCGTCCCGGGACAGAGTACAATGAGCAGTTCTTC.

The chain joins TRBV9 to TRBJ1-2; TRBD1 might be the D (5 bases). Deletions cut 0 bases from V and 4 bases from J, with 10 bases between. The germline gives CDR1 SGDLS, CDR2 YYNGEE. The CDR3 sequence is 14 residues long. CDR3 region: CASSVGGGTYGYTF. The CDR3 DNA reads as TGTGCCAGCAGCGTAGGGGGGGGAACCTATGGCTACACCTTC.